Sequencing of this T cell receptor beta chain was carried out in a study of cytomegalovirus exposure and HLA in healthy donors (TCRdb year 2017). At the level of the whole study: An earlier analysis of roughly 610 of the donors reported 276 Gb of sequence data and 95 million to 130 million unique TCR beta sequences obtained from about 180 million T cells. An early release that covered 640 HLA-typed donors contained approximately 300 gigabases of sequencing data and about 93 million unique TCR sequences. Of the roughly 400 genotyped donors, over 80% were placed in the genetic ancestry cluster associated with self-reported Caucasian donors. The aim of the study was to test whether cataloging public T cell receptors could identify signatures of past pathogen exposure. Using immunosequencing, the study profiled T cell repertoires from around 670 subjects and related those repertoires to cytomegalovirus serostatus. In addition to the first cohort of 650 to 800 subjects, a separate validation cohort of 130 or so different subjects was used. To predict cytomegalovirus infection status, the study combined high-throughput TCR immunosequencing, statistical association of individual TCRs with disease status, and machine learning. A later analysis re-examined previously published TCR beta repertoires from just over 650 donors and added high-resolution HLA genotyping to investigate patterns of TCR occurrence. Rather than drawing on any new phenotypic data, the later analysis identified candidate immune exposures from TCR beta sequences and the way those sequences occurred across donors. To decide whether each TCR beta V gene segment behaved as functional or pseudogenic, an earlier analysis of some 580 of the donors relied on high-throughput TCR beta sequencing. Donor age, sex, ethnicity and CMV serostatus were compiled together with the repertoire data. Genome-wide SNP genotypes for about three fifths of the roughly 670 donors were used in a later genetic analysis, which treated that subset as a discovery cohort. Every discovery cohort repertoire had been produced on one sequencing platform. HLA typing included class I and class II loci at four-digit resolution. The number of donors typed differed by locus, with about 629-640 for A, B, C, DRB1 and DQB1, roughly 520 for DQA1, approximately 580 for DPA1, and around 460 for DPB1. About five DR-DQ haplotypes were handled as single units for association and clustering because linkage in the cohort was strong. Across some 400 genotyped donors of the cohort, an average of approximately 240,000 unique TCR beta nucleotide sequences per donor were sequenced, and around 19% of those sequences were non-productive. What the authors observed across the whole study: A total of 150 to 200 TCR beta chains were listed by the study as associated with cytomegalovirus. In vitro tests confirmed that a few of the cytomegalovirus-associated TCR beta chains recognize cytomegalovirus antigens. In a later genetic analysis, fewer N-insertions in productive TCRs were reported among donors in an Asian-associated ancestry cluster than the approximately 710-donor mean. Sequencing depth was assumed to be roughly uniform across donors in the presence/absence analyses, though that assumption may not hold. Because the 87-base-pair reads could not distinguish some IMGT-functional V segments, including TRBV6-2 and TRBV6-3, those segments were excluded. Assigning TCR associations to individual alleles was difficult when HLA alleles, especially DR and DQ, strongly co-occurred. In a later analysis, several top co-occurrence clusters were reported to appear linked to parvovirus B19, influenza, CMV and Epstein-Barr virus. In an earlier analysis of some 500 of the donors, most TCR beta V segments were observed in productive rearrangements about 87% or about 30% of the time, broadly matching IMGT annotations. According to the authors, the approach could potentially be generalized to other disease states and immunological phenotypes. Because HLA typing was missing for some donors at each locus, association tests included only the typed subset. In both the original and validation cohorts, the classifier was reported to diagnose cytomegalovirus status with high specificity and sensitivity. A later analysis associated 15,000 or so TCR beta sequences with specific HLA alleles at a false discovery rate of 0.05. Most TCR sequences were seen in very few donors, while some public TCRs were found in many individuals. In a later analysis, HLA-associated TCR beta chains were found to be more clonally expanded and to have lower generation probabilities than equally common non-associated chains. A later analysis found that TCR association rates varied across HLA loci, with DRB1 alleles showing the most associated TCRs and HLA-C alleles the fewest. Only TCR beta chains were sequenced in this cohort, and the absence of alpha or paired-chain data limited detectable features. In a later analysis, most CMV-associated TCR beta chains were found to appear HLA-restricted, with HLA associations seemingly driven largely by CMV exposure. A further reported finding was that TCR beta sequences accurately predicted the HLA-A and HLA-B alleles for most subjects in the first cohort. A cluster of highly shared sequence variants was judged likely to represent a technical artifact of the sequencing pipeline. An association between a missense DCLRE1C variant and V-gene and J-gene trimming of TCR beta chains was found in a later genetic analysis and replicated in an independent cohort. For the cohort, immune exposure information was limited to CMV serostatus. Because counts were too low, seventeen rarely observed V segments, including chromosome 9 orphons, were left out of the earlier analysis of 587 of the donors. Correlated functional status among segregating V segments might reflect linkage disequilibrium, but an unknown experimental factor could not be ruled out.

CDR1 and CDR2, looked up from the germline V gene (reference sequence), are MNHEY and SMNVEV. Clipping removes 2 bases from V and 1 base from J, with 4 as the unmatched junction base count. The CDR3 covers 16 residues, taking in both the cysteine and the phenylalanine. Only the CDR3 DNA stays, 48 bases, in frame from base 1. Details on this clone: The antigen this receptor binds is unknown. Per-base quality was not reported, and no clone a single base away is much larger than it.

Library creation used the immunoSEQ multiplex PCR assay. For the multiplex PCR, a mixture combining 60 forward primers for TCR Vbeta segments and 13 reverse primers for TCR Jbeta segments was used. The CDR3 region of rearranged TCR beta genes was amplified from genomic DNA by a multiplex PCR assay. The Illumina HiSeq System was used to sequence the amplified TCR beta libraries as 87-base-pair reads. Concerning the study's data processing: In a later analysis, 77 million or so unique TCR beta chains were counted across the approximately 620 repertoires, and around 10 million of these chains were shared by at least two donors. To remove PCR and sequencing errors, raw reads were error-corrected and collapsed into unique sequences using a nearest-neighbor algorithm that merged closely related sequences. To assign V, D and J gene segments, CDR3 sequences were aligned to IMGT reference sequences. Each retained sequence needed at least a six-nucleotide match to both a V gene segment and a J gene segment. A rearrangement counted as productive if the CDR3 had no stop codons and remained in frame with V and J, and every other rearrangement counted as non-productive. Following IMGT convention, CDR3 was defined as the stretch from the second conserved V-encoded cysteine up to the conserved J-encoded phenylalanine. Sequences without an unambiguous match to a single V gene segment were excluded from the earlier analysis of a few hundred of the donors. In an earlier analysis of some 590 of the donors, a V segment was called functional when productive rearrangements were above 56.7%, and segregating when the standard deviation between donors exceeded 5%. To diagnose cytomegalovirus status from the catalog of TCR beta chain sequences, a statistical classification framework was built. In a later analysis, V and J genes were assigned by comparing TCR nucleotide sequences against IMGT/GENE-DB human TR gene sequences. A later analysis assigned CDR3 sequences and most-parsimonious VDJ recombination scenarios with the TCRdist pipeline. In a later analysis, each TCR beta chain was defined by its CDR3 amino acid sequence together with its V-gene family, and reads lacking a unique V-gene family were excluded. A later analysis removed several hundred highly shared, low-generation-probability nucleotide sequences to deal with suspected cross-contamination and a sequencing artifact. In a later analysis, a clonal expansion index for each public chain was calculated from normalized within-repertoire ranks of inferred template counts. Generation probabilities in a later analysis came from a VDJ recombination model fitted to out-of-frame rearrangements, and those results were checked against IGoR. Hypergeometric tests were used in a later analysis to score TCR-TCR, TCR-HLA and TCR-CMV co-occurrence, with a repertoire-size bias correction applied to the TCR pairs. False discovery rates were estimated in a later analysis by permuting HLA or CMV assignments 20 times. In a later analysis, co-occurring TCRs were grouped using DBSCAN, and TCRdist sequence similarity was added for clustering within HLA-allele-positive subsets. Repertoires with fewer than 30,000 or more than 120,000 public chains were left out of co-occurrence clustering, as were about five repertoires with anomalous nucleotide sharing. Here the immuneACCESS table is served through TCRdb, limited to in-frame sequences with V and J called. Missing clones are a known gap in these copies; in checked studies unresolved V genes cover under half, and the rest lacks a known reason. V and J calls and clone size are copied from that table; D and trimming were computed from the DNA. For this sample there are about 180,000 clones; roughly 80% appear just once. Together, the top ten hold 2.4% of the sample.

In total, approximately 610 healthy bone marrow donors made up the cohort. All cohort members were sampled while nominally healthy, although unrecorded immune exposures were likely present. The donor was CMV seronegative and was included in the group of a few hundred seronegative cohort members. Every donor gave a peripheral blood sample, and the peripheral blood mononuclear cells from that sample were used for TCR beta sequencing. Genomic DNA extraction from the blood cell samples was performed with the Qiagen DNeasy Blood Extraction Kit. Sequenced input: PBMCs. This sequence uses TRBV27 and TRBJ1-5; the junction holds 8 bases that match TRBD1. The receptor comes from a male donor in good health and CMV-seronegative. The CDR3 here reads CASSLGGQGSNQPQHF. The DNA is TGTGCCAGCAGTTTAGGAGGACAGGGAAGCAATCAGCCCCAGCATTTT.